This entry features one T cell receptor beta chain sequence. The time point is: pre-treatment sample, taken before nivolumab and TIL therapy. Tumor tissue came from excised metastases, mostly pleural nodules or supraclavicular lymph nodes. Progressing patients received lymphodepletion, expanded TIL infusion and IL-2. The libraries were made with immunoSEQ v3. Survey-level samples got about 2 million read pairs; deep-level samples got about 4.5-6.5 million. Profiled with immunoSEQ multiplex PCR; TCRdb holds only in-frame clones, not every one. Here the sample spans 7,000 to 9,000 clones, roughly 70% being singletons. This sample stems from a study of TIL therapy for anti-PD-1-resistant metastatic lung cancer. Background on the study: Median tumor PD-L1 proportion score was roughly 5.4%.

Material: tumor tissue, obtained at baseline. This clonotype was sampled from a person between 25 and 79 years old with non-small cell lung cancer.

The CDR3 here is CASSLAIGSAEAFF. The DNA for the CDR3 is TGTGCCAGCAGCTTAGCAATCGGGAGTGCTGAAGCTTTCTTT. The chain has TRBV7-2 and TRBJ1-1; D gene ambiguous. CDR1 is SGHTA and CDR2 is FQGNSA in the germline V gene. The CDR3 has 14 residues. The V and J ends lost 0 bases and 6 bases respectively, with 11 bases between them.